This T cell receptor beta chain was found in a study of blood T cell repertoires in COVID-19 (dated by TCRdb to 2020 to 2022). Regarding the research as a whole: Collaborator samples came from the United States, Italy and Spain and covered acute and convalescent phases of COVID-19. The dataset comprised deeply sampled blood TCRbeta repertoires from subjects exposed to, actively infected with, or recovered from COVID-19. A freely available public database, intended as a resource for researchers studying the immune response to SARS-CoV-2, is where the repertoires were released. Samples were obtained from the ongoing ImmuneRACE study (first 160 participants) and from 1,254 subjects provided by 6 global collaborators. Nearly every sample came with metadata listing a de-identified subject ID, COVID-19 status, age in years and sex. The material from the prospective study consisted of cDNA or gDNA derived from T cells, B-cell-depleted T cells, or PBMCs. Where available, HLA class I and class II types were obtained from metadata supplied by the sample provider rather than from assay-based typing.

The V end loses 2 bases and the J end loses 2 bases, and a stretch of 6 bases separates them. Sequences GTSNPN (CDR1) and SVGIG (CDR2) are obtained from the germline V gene (reference sequence). The CDR3 runs 13 amino acids, cysteine and phenylalanine included. The CDR3 DNA has 39 bases and is translated from base 1. To note about this clone: Its antigen target is currently unknown. Qualities for individual bases were not recorded, and no much larger clone is one base off.

TCRbeta CDR3 regions were amplified from genomic DNA using the immunoSEQ Assay, a bias-controlled multiplex PCR. Concerning the study's data processing: The number of nucleated cells in each sample was estimated from the amplification of reference gene primers within the assay. To quantify the absolute abundance of each unique TCRbeta CDR3 rearrangement, sequence reads were collapsed and filtered. For each sample, productive Simpson clonality was calculated by taking the square root of Simpson's diversity index across productive rearrangements. Not all clones reach the TCRdb copy of this immuneACCESS table, which keeps in-frame sequences only. Checked studies attribute under half of the gap to unresolved V genes and leave the rest unexplained. For V, J and clone size, that table is used; D and trimming come from the DNA. In all, the sample holds about 98,000 clones, and 87% of those were seen once. The ten largest account for around 2% of the sample.

General conclusions and limits of the study: The amount of clinical and demographic metadata varied by source and participant and was provided uncurated.

Each collaborating institution followed its own protocols to collect whole blood in K2EDTA tubes. For TCRbeta analysis, collaborators shipped samples as frozen whole blood, isolated PBMCs, or DNA extracted from either of those sample types. This clonotype originated in a man aged 50 to 60 with active COVID-19. The sample consisted of peripheral blood. This chain is built from TRBV30 and TRBJ1-4; the D gene is not confidently resolved. The DNA sequence reads TGTGCCTGGAGTTTTATGACTAATGAAAAACTGTTTTTT. This codes for CAWSFMTNEKLFF.